Listed below are T cell receptor beta chains from one sample, sequenced in a study of control samples from healthy donors and cancer patients. Here immunoSEQ multiplex PCR was the method, and the copy in TCRdb shows in-frame clones only, minus some. The table lists 150,000 to 180,000 clones, over 85% of them singletons. The source material was blood. These receptors came from a man in his forties in good health. Each CDR3 is given with its conserved first and last residue. The order of the fields is D gene, V gene, CDR3 length, clone size, J gene, CDR3 protein, CDR3 DNA. A D gene is named only where the DNA matches it firmly. Expanded clones get a size class; other rows say once, few or many, or leave the size out.

D gene: TRBD1
V gene: TRBV6-5
CDR3 length: 15
clone size: .
J gene: TRBJ1-5
CDR3 protein: CASRGTGEKNQPQHF
CDR3 DNA: TGTGCCAGCAGGGGGACAGGAGAAAAAAATCAGCCCCAGCATTTT

D gene: TRBD1
V gene: TRBV5-1
CDR3 length: 15
clone size: .
J gene: TRBJ1-1
CDR3 protein: CASSSRQGKNTEAFF
CDR3 DNA: TGCGCCAGCAGCTCGAGACAGGGCAAGAACACTGAAGCTTTCTTT

D gene: TRBD1
V gene: TRBV29-1
CDR3 length: 16
clone size: .
J gene: TRBJ1-1
CDR3 protein: CSVMPGQGVRDTEAFF
CDR3 DNA: TGCAGCGTGATGCCGGGACAGGGGGTTCGGGACACTGAAGCTTTCTTT

D gene: .
V gene: TRBV19
CDR3 length: 14
clone size: .
J gene: TRBJ1-3
CDR3 protein: CASHLPGAGNTIYF
CDR3 DNA: TGTGCCAGCCACCTACCGGGGGCTGGAAACACCATATATTTT

D gene: .
V gene: TRBV18
CDR3 length: 12
clone size: .
J gene: TRBJ1-6
CDR3 protein: CASSSRNSPLHF
CDR3 DNA: TGTGCCAGCTCGAGCCGTAATTCACCCCTCCACTTT

D gene: .
V gene: TRBV7-6
CDR3 length: 16
clone size: .
J gene: TRBJ1-3
CDR3 protein: CASSLVGGLSGNTIYF
CDR3 DNA: TGTGCCAGCAGCTTAGTTGGGGGACTCTCTGGAAACACCATATATTTT

D gene: .
V gene: TRBV24-1
CDR3 length: 13
clone size: .
J gene: TRBJ2-3
CDR3 protein: CATSDATTDTQYF
CDR3 DNA: TGTGCCACCAGTGATGCAACGACAGATACGCAGTATTTT

D gene: .
V gene: TRBV18
CDR3 length: 12
clone size: once
J gene: TRBJ1-1
CDR3 protein: CASSPYNSEAFF
CDR3 DNA: TGTGCCAGCTCACCATATAACAGCGAAGCTTTCTTT

D gene: .
V gene: TRBV21-1
CDR3 length: 14
clone size: .
J gene: TRBJ1-1
CDR3 protein: CASNHRAKNTEAFF
CDR3 DNA: TGTGCCAGCAACCACAGGGCTAAGAACACTGAAGCTTTCTTT

D gene: .
V gene: TRBV4-3
CDR3 length: 14
clone size: once
J gene: TRBJ1-1
CDR3 protein: CASSQGMGDTEAFF
CDR3 DNA: TGCGCCAGCAGCCAAGGTATGGGTGACACTGAAGCTTTCTTT

D gene: TRBD1
V gene: TRBV10-3
CDR3 length: 15
clone size: .
J gene: TRBJ2-7
CDR3 protein: CAIRAIEGTDYEQYF
CDR3 DNA: TGTGCCATCAGGGCGATAGAAGGGACAGACTACGAGCAGTACTTC

D gene: TRBD1
V gene: TRBV7-2
CDR3 length: 13
clone size: .
J gene: TRBJ2-7
CDR3 protein: CASSYDRGGEQYF
CDR3 DNA: TGTGCCAGCAGCTACGACAGGGGAGGCGAGCAGTACTTC

D gene: .
V gene: TRBV6-1
CDR3 length: 16
clone size: .
J gene: TRBJ2-7
CDR3 protein: CASSEVPRGLSYEQYF
CDR3 DNA: TGTGCCAGCAGTGAAGTCCCGCGGGGGCTCTCCTACGAGCAGTACTTC

D gene: .
V gene: TRBV27
CDR3 length: 12
clone size: .
J gene: TRBJ1-2
CDR3 protein: CASRVGAYGYTF
CDR3 DNA: TGTGCCAGCAGGGTCGGGGCCTATGGCTACACCTTC

D gene: .
V gene: TRBV7-9
CDR3 length: 12
clone size: .
J gene: TRBJ1-1
CDR3 protein: CASSFSGTEAFF
CDR3 DNA: TGTGCCAGCAGTTTTTCCGGGACAGAAGCTTTCTTT

D gene: TRBD1
V gene: TRBV5-8
CDR3 length: 14
clone size: .
J gene: TRBJ2-1
CDR3 protein: CASSLDRGLGEQFF
CDR3 DNA: TGTGCCAGCAGCCTCGACAGGGGGCTCGGTGAGCAGTTCTTC

D gene: .
V gene: TRBV18
CDR3 length: 16
clone size: .
J gene: TRBJ1-6
CDR3 protein: CASSPGREGIGSPLHF
CDR3 DNA: TGTGCCAGCTCACCGGGCAGGGAGGGAATCGGGTCACCCCTCCACTTT

D gene: TRBD1
V gene: TRBV7-9
CDR3 length: 15
clone size: .
J gene: TRBJ2-7
CDR3 protein: CASSLGQGAVYEQYF
CDR3 DNA: TGTGCCAGCAGCTTAGGACAGGGGGCTGTGTACGAGCAGTACTTC

D gene: TRBD1
V gene: TRBV25-1
CDR3 length: 18
clone size: .
J gene: TRBJ1-3
CDR3 protein: CASSKTGAGGISGNTIYF
CDR3 DNA: TGTGCCAGCAGTAAGACCGGAGCAGGGGGGATTAGTGGAAACACCATATATTTT

D gene: .
V gene: TRBV2
CDR3 length: 15
clone size: .
J gene: TRBJ1-5
CDR3 protein: CASREDSISNQPQHF
CDR3 DNA: TGTGCCAGCAGAGAGGACAGCATTAGCAATCAGCCCCAGCATTTT